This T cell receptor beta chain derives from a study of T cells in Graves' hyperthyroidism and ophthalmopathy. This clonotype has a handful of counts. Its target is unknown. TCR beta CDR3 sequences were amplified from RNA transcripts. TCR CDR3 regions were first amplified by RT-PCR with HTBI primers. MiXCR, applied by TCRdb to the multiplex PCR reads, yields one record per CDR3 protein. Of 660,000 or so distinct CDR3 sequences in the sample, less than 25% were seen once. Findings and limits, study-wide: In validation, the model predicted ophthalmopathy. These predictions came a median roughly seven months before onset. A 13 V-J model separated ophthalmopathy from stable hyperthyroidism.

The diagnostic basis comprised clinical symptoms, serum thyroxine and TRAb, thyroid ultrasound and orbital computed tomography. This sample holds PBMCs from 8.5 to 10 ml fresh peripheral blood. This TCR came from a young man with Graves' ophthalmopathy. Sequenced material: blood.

The CDR3 sequence: CASGSVTNYGYTF. CDR3 DNA: TGTGCCAGCGGGAGCGTAACTAACTATGGCTACACCTTC. The chain uses TRBV6-1 and TRBJ1-2; no firm D call. CDR1 and CDR2 from the germline V gene are MNHNS and SASEGT. V lost 8 bases, J lost 0 bases, and 10 bases lay in between. The CDR3 length is 13 residues.